This TCR beta chain originates from a study of blood T cells in healthy people across ages. This CDR3 spans 15 amino acids. Germline assignment: CDR1 LNHNV and CDR2 YYDKDF (reference sequence). The V end was cut by 1 base, the J end by 6 bases, with 15 bases between. It was roughly 10 milliliters of peripheral blood that were drawn from each donor. Then a second PCR, running about 6 to 11 cycles, was carried out with a sample-barcoded 5' primer and a J-beta primer mix. TCRdb fed the 5' RACE reads into MiXCR, producing one record per CDR3 protein. The data hold 650,000 to 950,000 distinct CDR3 sequences, with under 55% observed a single time.

The chain is built from TRBV15 and TRBJ1-1; D call uncertain. Sequenced sample: blood. The TCR sequence derives from a man aged 55-75 years in good health. The CDR3 nucleotides are TGTGCCACCAGCAGAGTCCGCGACGATTATCCTGAAGCTTTCTTT. This sequence encodes CATSRVRDDYPEAFF.